This T cell receptor beta chain was profiled in a study of neurological immune-mediated disorders (dated by TCRdb to the late 2010s). A note on the overall study: Using UMI-based sequencing, the study compared peripheral blood TCR-beta repertoires from patients with HTLV-I-associated myelopathy (HAM/TSP), patients with multiple sclerosis, and healthy controls. The roughly 100 TCR-beta libraries included longitudinal samples, technical triplicates and paired sorted CD4+ and CD8+ T-cell subsets alongside PBMC samples. The cohort was made up of approximately 71 subjects, consisting of around 14 HAM/TSP patients, 35 or so multiple sclerosis patients and 20 or so healthy controls. The research as a whole found: No identical CDR3 amino acid sequences were found to be shared among expanded clones across subjects, suggesting that TCR-beta repertoires were private in all groups. TCR clonal expansion was highest in HAM/TSP patients and lowest in MS patients, with MS patients falling below even healthy controls.

To synthesize cDNA, template-switch 5'RACE was performed with a primer carrying a 10-nucleotide random unique molecular identifier so that each TCR transcript was tagged. Each sequencing run produced over 160 million TCR-beta sequences covering 15-18 subjects. Total RNA was extracted with the RNeasy kit. The KAPA Real-time Library Amplification kit was used to amplify TCR-beta VDJ regions with primers for the TCR constant region and the 5'RACE anchor. Sample indexes and Illumina adaptors were added in a first PCR, after which library yield was increased in a second PCR. After Ampure bead purification, the roughly 650 bp TCR product was size-selected on a 2% E-gel SizeSelection system. Before pooling, library quality was assessed on a Bioanalyzer, concentration was determined with Qubit, and library quantification was performed with the Kapa Library Quantification kit. An Illumina HiSeq 2500 was used to sequence the libraries paired-end at 2 x 150 bp. To increase sequence diversity, about 25-31% phiX was spiked into each library pool. On the study's bioinformatics: Quality-filtered reads were processed with the UMI-based MiGEC pipeline, which removed over 90% of raw TCR sequences during error correction. IMGT germline references were used for aligning VDJ genes, and each clonotype was defined as a unique CDR3 amino acid sequence together with its V-J genes. VDJtools evaluated clonal expansion, Shannon diversity and CDR3 relatedness (CalcPairwiseDistances, ClusterSamples); CLCbio workbench built phylogenetic trees. Expanded clones were defined as having at least 8 unique UMIs, based on coefficient-of-variation modelling across technical triplicates. The raw public reads went through TCRdb reprocessing: fastp at Q25, MiXCR clone calling, in-frame beta chains kept. Every entry covers one CDR3 protein and lists the most common genes and DNA from its rows. These V and J calls derive from TCRdb rather than the authors' analysis. Within this sample are approximately 32,000 distinct CDR3 sequences, with 15% of them counted one time only. 27% of the sample goes to the ten largest clones.

Healthy controls were blood bank volunteers in Maryland, USA. Unsorted PBMC libraries were generated from 2 million PBMCs stored in RNAlater at -80 °C until RNA extraction. Peripheral blood was subjected to Ficoll-Hypaque density gradient centrifugation to isolate PBMCs, which were then cryopreserved in liquid nitrogen. The CDR1 and CDR2 encoded by the germline V gene are MNHEY and SVGEGT. The CDR3 starts with the cysteine, ends with the phenylalanine, and has 12 residues. Here the CDR3 DNA is all that survives: 36 bases in frame from base 1. The junction shows trimming of 6 bases on V and 7 bases on J, plus 9 bases between the germline ends. This clonotype was counted ten times or more. Its antigen is not yet known. Base qualities are not provided; no much larger clone lies one nucleotide away.

The rearranged chain carries TRBV6-2 or TRBV6-3 and TRBJ2-2; too little of a D gene remains to name it. Sequenced sample: PBMCs. The clonotype originates from a man aged 70 or older in good health. The sequenced DNA is TGTGCCAGCAGATGGGGAAACGGGGAGCTGTTTTTT. It codes for CASRWGNGELFF.